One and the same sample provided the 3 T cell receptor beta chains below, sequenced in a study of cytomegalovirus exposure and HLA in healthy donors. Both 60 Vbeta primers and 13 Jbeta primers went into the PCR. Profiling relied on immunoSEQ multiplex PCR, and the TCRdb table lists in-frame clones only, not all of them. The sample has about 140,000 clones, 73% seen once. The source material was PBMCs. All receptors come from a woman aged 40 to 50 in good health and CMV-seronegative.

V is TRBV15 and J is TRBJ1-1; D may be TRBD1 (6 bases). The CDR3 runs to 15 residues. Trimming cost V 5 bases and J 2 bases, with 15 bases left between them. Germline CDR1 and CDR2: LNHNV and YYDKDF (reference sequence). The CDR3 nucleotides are TGTGCCACCAGCGGATCCCCGGGACATAACACTGAAGCTTTCTTT. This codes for CATSGSPGHNTEAFF.

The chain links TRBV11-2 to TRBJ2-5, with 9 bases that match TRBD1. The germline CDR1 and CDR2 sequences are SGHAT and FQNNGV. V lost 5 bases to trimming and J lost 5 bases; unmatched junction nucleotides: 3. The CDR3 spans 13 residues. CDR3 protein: CASSRDREETQYF. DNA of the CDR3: TGTGCCAGCAGCCGGGACAGGGAGGAGACCCAGTACTTC.

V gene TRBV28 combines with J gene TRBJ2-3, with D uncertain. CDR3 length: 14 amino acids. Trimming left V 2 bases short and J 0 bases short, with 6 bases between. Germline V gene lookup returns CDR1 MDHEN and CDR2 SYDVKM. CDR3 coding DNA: TGTGCCAGCAGTTTAAGTCGGAGCACAGATACGCAGTATTTT. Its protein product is CASSLSRSTDTQYF.